This T cell receptor beta chain derives from a study of blood T cells in healthy people across ages. Study conclusions and caveats: Older age went with lower TCR beta diversity per million T cells, in a roughly linear way.

With regard to this clonotype: Antigen specificity is unknown.

Peripheral blood was drawn, approximately 9.7 milliliters per donor. Each sample yielded at least 5 micrograms of PBMC total RNA. A second about 7 to 11 cycle PCR used barcoded and J-beta primers. TCRdb analysed the 5' RACE reads with MiXCR anew, one entry per CDR3 protein. The repertoire has about 930,000 distinct CDR3 sequences, 25% to 30% of them found once; the top ten carry roughly 10%. This sample also belongs to another study, concerning T cells of mothers and their children. That work states: Biologically related mothers and children overlapped slightly more than unrelated pairs, a non-significant difference.

The TCR originated in a woman aged 40 to 49 in good health. The sequenced sample consisted of blood.

The CDR3 here is CASRFIRGSGELFF. The CDR3, as DNA: TGTGCCAGCAGGTTCATCAGGGGTTCCGGGGAGCTGTTTTTT. V and J are TRBV27 and TRBJ2-2; D is perhaps TRBD1 (6 bases). Trimming removed 6 bases from V and 6 bases from J, with 14 bases in between. Per the germline V gene, CDR1 is MNHEY and CDR2 is SMNVEV (reference sequence). The CDR3 runs to 14 residues.